This T cell receptor beta chain stems from a study of early T cells in non-severe SARS-CoV-2 infection. TCRdb re-analysed the 5' RACE reads in MiXCR, keeping a single row per CDR3 protein. Of over 95,000 distinct CDR3 sequences in the sample, 16% were seen once. Germline V gene lookup returns CDR1 MNHEY and CDR2 SVGEGT. CDR3 length: 15 residues. The germline V and J ends were trimmed by 2 bases and 3 bases, with 11 bases remaining between them. V and J are TRBV6-2 or TRBV6-3 and TRBJ1-5, with D possibly TRBD1 on 6 matching bases. Sequencing was done on a sample of whole blood. This TCR was recovered from an adult who was a healthcare worker with PCR-confirmed SARS-CoV-2 infection or an uninfected control (not recorded which). CDR3 protein: CASSYPRTANQPQHF. The DNA for the CDR3 is TGTGCCAGCAGTTACCCGCGGACAGCCAATCAGCCCCAGCATTTT.